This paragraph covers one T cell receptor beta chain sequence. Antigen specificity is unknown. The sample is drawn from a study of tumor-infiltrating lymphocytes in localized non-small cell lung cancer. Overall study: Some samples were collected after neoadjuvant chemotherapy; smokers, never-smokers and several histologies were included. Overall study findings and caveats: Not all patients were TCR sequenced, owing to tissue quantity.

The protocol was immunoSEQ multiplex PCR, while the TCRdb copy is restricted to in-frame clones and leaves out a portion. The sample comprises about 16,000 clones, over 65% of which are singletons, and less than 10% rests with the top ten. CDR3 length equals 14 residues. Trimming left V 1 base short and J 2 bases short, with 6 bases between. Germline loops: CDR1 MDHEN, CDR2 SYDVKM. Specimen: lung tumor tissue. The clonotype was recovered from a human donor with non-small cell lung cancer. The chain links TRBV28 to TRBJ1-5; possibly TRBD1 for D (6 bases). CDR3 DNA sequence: TGTGCCAGCAGTTTATACAGGGGCAATCAGCCCCAGCATTTT. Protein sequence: CASSLYRGNQPQHF.